The T cell receptor beta chain described here comes from a study of Graves' ophthalmopathy and Graves' hyperthyroidism. Study-wide points: Blood shared most expanded thyroid clonotypes above 0.001 frequency.

This clonotype occurred many times. Its target is not known. TCR beta CDR3 amplification used RNA transcripts. HTBI primers primed a first-round RT-PCR, and a second-round multiplex PCR followed. TCRdb re-called the multiplex PCR reads through MiXCR, storing one row per CDR3 protein. Among hundreds of thousands of distinct CDR3 sequences, about 21% were seen once, and the ten largest hold under 3%. Germline-derived CDR1 and CDR2 are MNHEY and SMNVEV (reference sequence). This CDR3 spans 12 amino acids. J lost 8 bases, V lost 2 bases, and 3 bases had no gene match. V is TRBV27 and J is TRBJ2-7; 7 positions agree with TRBD1. Sequences were obtained from peripheral blood. The sequence was obtained from a woman between 18 and 29 years old with stable Graves' hyperthyroidism. CDR3 in DNA: TGTGCCAGCAGTTTACCAGGGGGTAAGCAGTACTTC. Translation gives CASSLPGGKQYF.